The 10 T cell receptor beta chains in this list originate from one sample, sequenced in a study of cytomegalovirus exposure and HLA in healthy donors. The PCR had 60 Vbeta and 13 Jbeta primers. The method was immunoSEQ multiplex PCR; TCRdb's version includes in-frame clones alone and lacks a portion of them. The sample has 95,000 to 150,000 clones, roughly 71% seen once. The sequenced sample consisted of PBMCs. These receptors all stem from a woman in her forties in good health and CMV-seropositive.

The V call is TRBV7-9, the J call TRBJ1-4, with a weak D call TRBD1 (6 bases). The CDR3 loop spans 16 amino acids. The germline CDR1 and CDR2 sequences are SEHNR and FQNEAQ (reference sequence). V was clipped by 5 bases and J by 6 bases, with 19 bases between them. CDR3 in amino acids: CASSLGGREIDEKLFF. The CDR3 coding sequence is TGTGCCAGCAGCCTTGGGGGCAGGGAGATTGATGAAAAACTGTTTTTT.

The CDR3 bases are TGTGCCAGCAGTGACGCCAGGGGGGAGACCCAGTACTTC. This sequence encodes CASSDARGETQYF. This chain links TRBV2 with TRBJ2-5, with TRBD1 identical over 7 bases. The J segment lost 5 bases and the V segment lost 3 bases, leaving 3 bases of the junction unmatched. Germline values: CDR1 SNHLY, CDR2 FYNNEI. This CDR3 is 13 amino acids long.

The rearrangement links TRBV19 to TRBJ1-2; 9 bases are a match to TRBD1. The CDR3 length is 15 residues. Losses at the gene ends were 5 bases for V and 2 bases for J; bases not matched to a gene: 6. From germline, CDR1 is LNHDA and CDR2 SQIVND (reference sequence). The CDR3 sequence is CASSPRDRANYGYTF. CDR3 bases: TGTGCCAGTAGTCCTCGGGACAGGGCGAACTATGGCTACACCTTC.

The V call is TRBV7-9, the J call TRBJ2-7, with TRBD2 as a possible D gene (6 bases). The CDR3 is 14 amino acids. V shed 1 base and J shed 8 bases, with 15 bases lying between them. Germline V CDR1 and CDR2: SEHNR, FQNEAQ (reference sequence). CDR3 coding DNA: TGTGCCAGCAGCTTAGTGGAGGGCCCCTTCAAGCAGTACTTC. It is translated as CASSLVEGPFKQYF.

The chain recombines TRBV28 with TRBJ1-1; 11 nucleotides line up with TRBD1. The CDR3 consists of 14 residues. Germline V gene sequence: CDR1 MDHEN, CDR2 SYDVKM. V was clipped by 8 bases and J by 4 bases; unmatched bases: 6. The CDR3 DNA is TGTGCCAGCTGGACAGGGGGCGCGGGCACTGAAGCTTTCTTT. It specifies CASWTGGAGTEAFF. Full variable domain (rest looked up from reference TRBV28 and TRBJ1-1): DVKVTQSSRYLVKRTGEKVFLECVQDMDHENMFWYRQDPGLGLRLIYFSYDVKMKEKGDIPEGYSVSREKKERFSLILESASTNQTSMYLCASWTGGAGTEAFFGQGTRLTVV.

This clone was seen only once. The chain couples TRBV19 to TRBJ2-7; 7 bases map to TRBD1. Germline CDR1 LNHDA, CDR2 SQIVND (reference sequence). The CDR3 is made up of 13 amino acids. The junction had 4 bases not matched to a gene; V was cut back by 5 bases and J by 3 bases. The CDR3: CASSRGQLYEQYF. CDR3 bases: TGTGCCAGTAGTCGGGGACAGCTCTACGAGCAGTACTTC.

The chain couples TRBV28 to TRBJ2-7; 10 nucleotides line up with TRBD2. Germline V gives CDR1 MDHEN, CDR2 SYDVKM. V shed 5 bases and J 3 bases; nucleotides not matched to a gene: 22. There are 20 residues in the CDR3. CDR3 DNA: TGTGCCAGCAGTCCAGGACCCGCTAGCGGGAGATCCCAGTCCTACTACGAGCAGTACTTC. It specifies CASSPGPASGRSQSYYEQYF.

This clone was counted a few times. The J gene is TRBJ1-4, the V gene TRBV5-8; TRBD1 might be the D (6 bases). Trimming removed 0 bases at V and 4 bases at J, with 13 bases between. The CDR3 extends over 16 amino acids. Germline lookup yields CDR1 SGHTS and CDR2 YDEGEE. The CDR3 spells CASSLGQGSVNEKLFF. In DNA, the CDR3 is TGTGCCAGCAGCTTGGGCCAGGGGTCCGTTAATGAAAAACTGTTTTTT. Using reference TRBV5-8 and TRBJ1-4 for the parts outside the CDR3, the full variable domain is EAGVTQSPTHLIKTRGQQATLRCSPISGHTSVYWYQQALGLGLQFLLWYDEGEERNRGNFPPRFSGRQFPNYSSELNVNALELEDSALYLCASSLGQGSVNEKLFFGSGTQLSVL.

The chain recombines TRBV7-9 with TRBJ1-5; 8 bases match TRBD1. The CDR3 loop spans 15 amino acids. From germline, CDR1 is SEHNR and CDR2 FQNEAQ (reference sequence). Trimming at V came to 5 bases and at J to 3 bases, leaving 6 bases not matched to a gene. CDR3 sequence: CASSAGQGHNQPQHF. The CDR3 nucleotides are TGTGCCAGCAGCGCCGGACAGGGCCACAATCAGCCCCAGCATTTT. Based on the CDR3 plus reference TRBV7-9 and TRBJ1-5, the full variable domain is DTGVSQNPRHKITKRGQNVTFRCDPISEHNRLYWYRQTLGQGPEFLTYFQNEAQLEKSRLLSDRFSAERPKGSFSTLEIQRTEQGDSAMYLCASSAGQGHNQPQHFGDGTRLSIL.

This clone was picked up one time. The chain joins TRBV7-2 to TRBJ1-1; D gene unclear. This CDR3 has 11 amino acids. V was trimmed by 4 bases and J by 4 bases, leaving 4 bases between them. The germline V gene has CDR1 SGHTA and CDR2 FQGNSA. In DNA, the CDR3 is TGTGCCAGCAGCTCCTTCACTGAAGCTTTCTTT. As protein: CASSSFTEAFF.